This is a list of T cell receptor beta chains from one sample in a study of T cells in Graves' hyperthyroidism and ophthalmopathy. TCRdb analysed the multiplex PCR reads with MiXCR anew, one entry per CDR3 protein. The sample has some 560,000 distinct CDR3 sequences, around 13% seen once. The specimen sequenced was blood. Receptors originate from a middle-aged woman with Graves' hyperthyroidism. Both conserved end residues are part of each CDR3. Only some rows state a clone size, as once, few, many or a class for expanded clones.

clone_size	v_call	j_call	cdr3_aa
many	TRBV5-1	TRBJ2-1	CASSLMSQNNEQFF
-	TRBV19	TRBJ2-7	CASSKTRKTHEQYF
many	TRBV12-3/TRBV12-4	TRBJ1-1	CASSPGTPGTEAFF
many	TRBV12-5	TRBJ2-1	CASGLDRLAGGIPNEQFF
many	TRBV28	TRBJ2-3	CASETGGEADTQYF
-	TRBV9	TRBJ2-1	CASSPLPGTGGLGNEQFF
-	TRBV30	TRBJ1-5	CAWSFGPGNQPQHF
many	TRBV28	TRBJ2-4	CASSLPRENIQYF
-	TRBV6-1	TRBJ2-2	CASSDNDVETGELFF
-	TRBV9	TRBJ2-3	CASSVAASGGSDTQYF
many	TRBV7-8	TRBJ1-4	CASSLGARGGVEKLFF
-	TRBV3-1	TRBJ2-7	CASSRSEGALYEQYF
-	TRBV10-2	TRBJ2-7	CASSVVAGDYEQYF
few	TRBV6-5	TRBJ1-1	CASSSLTGPEAFF
-	TRBV20-1	TRBJ2-7	CSARQNEQYF
many	TRBV2	TRBJ1-5	CASSEAGQDDNQPQHF
-	TRBV29-1	TRBJ2-7	CSVTGQGMISHEQYF
many	TRBV11-2	TRBJ2-7	CASSLGKVGEQYF